Below are 32 T cell receptor beta chains sequenced from a single sample in a study of blood T cell repertoires in COVID-19. Some clones are missing from TCRdb's copy, which holds only in-frame ones; the method was immunoSEQ multiplex PCR. The sample records approximately 100,000 clones, approximately 92% being singletons. The specimen was peripheral blood. The receptors stem from a man aged 45-60 years with active COVID-19.

This chain connects TRBV30 to TRBJ1-3; D unclear. Germline V gene sequence: CDR1 GTSNPN, CDR2 SVGIG (reference sequence). This CDR3 contains 13 residues. Trimming stripped 0 bases from V and 4 bases from J, with 7 bases between. Here the CDR3 DNA reads TGTGCCTGGAGTGTAGGAGGGGGAAACACCATATATTTT. Amino acid sequence: CAWSVGGGNTIYF.

This chain's CDR3 is CASKSGLAEETQYF. The CDR3 nucleotides read TGTGCCAGCAAAAGCGGACTAGCGGAAGAGACCCAGTACTTC. The chain employs TRBV6-5 and TRBJ2-5; 10 positions match TRBD2. The CDR3 is 14 amino acids. J lost 3 bases, V lost 7 bases, and 5 bases had no gene match. The germline V gene has CDR1 MNHEY and CDR2 SVGAGI.

The chain combines TRBV11-3 with TRBJ2-2; D might be TRBD2 (6 bases). The germline V gene encodes CDR1 SGHNT and CDR2 YENEEA. The CDR3 spans 15 residues. V was shortened by 3 bases and J by 8 bases, with 16 bases between the two germline ends. CDR3 loop: CASSLTSEGPGELFF. As DNA, the CDR3 is TGTGCCAGCAGCTTGACCTCGGAGGGCCCTGGGGAGCTGTTTTTT.

This chain uses TRBV27 with TRBJ2-5, with 9 bases fitting TRBD2. V trimming: 6 bases; J trimming: 1 base; junction bases outside the gene matches: 3. The V gene's germline CDR1 is MNHEY and CDR2 SMNVEV (reference sequence). This CDR3 has 14 residues. CDR3 nucleotides: TGTGCCAGCAGGCTAGCGGGGATCCAAGAGACCCAGTACTTC. It yields the protein CASRLAGIQETQYF.

V and J are TRBV11-2 and TRBJ1-2; 7 nucleotides match TRBD1. Looked up from germline, CDR1 is SGHAT and CDR2 is FQNNGV. The CDR3 is 14 amino acids. J gave up 6 bases and V 1 base, and 5 bases lay outside the gene matches. CDR3 nucleotides: TGTGCCAGCAGCTTAGTAGGGGGGACAGATGGCTACACCTTC. It specifies CASSLVGGTDGYTF.

CDR3 DNA sequence: TGTGCCAGCGGGACAGGGGGATACAATGAGCAGTTCTTC. This codes for CASGTGGYNEQFF. The gene calls are TRBV2 and TRBJ2-1; TRBD1 aligns across 11 bases. Germline CDR1 is SNHLY and CDR2 is FYNNEI. Losses at the gene ends were 8 bases for V and 4 bases for J; bases not matched to a gene: 1. CDR3 length equals 13 residues.

J is TRBJ1-3 and V is TRBV28; D is unclear. The CDR3 has 18 residues. CDR1 is MDHEN, CDR2 SYDVKM, per germline. With 5 bases removed from V and 0 bases from J, the gap between germline ends came to 20 bases. The CDR3 DNA follows: TGTGCCAGCAGTCAACCCTCCCCCGGCGGATACTCTGGAAACACCATATATTTT. It specifies CASSQPSPGGYSGNTIYF.

This clone appeared a single time. This chain links TRBV19 with TRBJ1-2, with 7 bases lining up with TRBD1. Germline CDR1 and CDR2: LNHDA and SQIVND (reference sequence). The V gene end was trimmed by 4 bases and the J gene end by 6 bases; junction bases not matched to a gene: 11. This CDR3 is 15 amino acids long. CDR3 in DNA: TGTGCCAGTAGTACCGACAGGGAACGAATGCATGGCTACACCTTC. It codes for CASSTDRERMHGYTF.

The chain recombines TRBV27 with TRBJ1-1; D is uncertain. The CDR3 contains 13 residues. V was shortened by 8 bases and J by 0 bases, with 10 bases between the two germline ends. Germline V CDR1 and CDR2: MNHEY, SMNVEV (reference sequence). In DNA form, the CDR3 reads TGTGCCAGCGGGCAAAGGATGAACACTGAAGCTTTCTTT. It is translated as CASGQRMNTEAFF.

This clone has only one observation. The chain links TRBV28 to TRBJ2-5, with 8 bases fitting TRBD2. This CDR3 is 13 amino acids long. V dropped 6 bases and J dropped 3; count of bases not matched to a gene: 3. From germline, CDR1 is MDHEN and CDR2 SYDVKM. The CDR3 coding sequence is TGTGCCAGCAGGGACGGGAGGGAAGAGACCCAGTACTTC. Translated: CASRDGREETQYF.

This clone was detected once. The chain joins TRBV2 to TRBJ1-5; TRBD1 agrees at 11 bases. The length of the CDR3 is 14 residues. V lost 5 bases, J lost 4 bases, and 1 base stayed unmatched. Germline CDR1 SNHLY, CDR2 FYNNEI. The CDR3 is CASSRDRGNQPQHF. The CDR3 DNA reads TGTGCCAGCAGTCGGGACAGGGGGAATCAGCCCCAGCATTTT.

V usage is TRBV28 and J usage is TRBJ2-7; TRBD1 aligns across 8 bases. With V trimmed by 6 bases and J by 6 bases, 13 bases remained unmatched. The CDR3 consists of 15 residues. CDR1 is MDHEN and CDR2 is SYDVKM in the germline V gene. The CDR3: CASSPGGSRFAEQYF. For the CDR3, the DNA is TGTGCCAGCAGCCCAGGGGGCAGTCGCTTTGCCGAGCAGTACTTC.

The chain carries TRBV7-3 and TRBJ2-1; the match to TRBD2 covers 7 bases. CDR3 length: 15 residues. The germline V gene encodes CDR1 SGHTA and CDR2 FQGTGA. With V trimmed by 5 bases and J by 10 bases, 14 bases remained unmatched. CDR3 protein: CASSLGPGTRGEQFF. The DNA of the CDR3 is TGTGCCAGCAGCCTCGGCCCCGGGACGCGGGGGGAGCAGTTCTTC.

The chain uses TRBV30 and TRBJ2-1, with TRBD2 identical over 9 bases. Per the germline V gene, CDR1 is GTSNPN and CDR2 is SVGIG (reference sequence). CDR3 size: 17 residues. The J segment lost 8 bases and the V segment lost 1 base, leaving 15 bases of the junction unmatched. CDR3 nucleotide sequence: TGTGCCTGGAGTGCTATCTCCGCCGGCGGGAGGGCCCATGAGCAGTTCTTC. Its translation is CAWSAISAGGRAHEQFF.

The chain joins TRBV2 to TRBJ1-2; unclear D gene. The germline gives CDR1 SNHLY, CDR2 FYNNEI. V shed 6 bases and J shed 4 bases, with 18 bases lying between them. The CDR3 contains 15 residues. CDR3: CASSPGSGGGYGYTF. CDR3 bases: TGTGCCAGCAGCCCCGGGTCCGGTGGCGGCTATGGCTACACCTTC.

The CDR3 loop is CASSSSGRGKETQYF. The DNA for the CDR3 is TGTGCCAGCAGCTCTAGCGGGAGGGGGAAGGAGACCCAGTACTTC. This chain links TRBV11-2 with TRBJ2-5; 12 bases are shared with TRBD2. The V gene's germline CDR1 is SGHAT and CDR2 FQNNGV. This CDR3 contains 15 residues. V dropped 4 bases and J dropped 5; count of bases not matched to a gene: 5.

This clone was seen a single time. The rearrangement links TRBV6-5 to TRBJ1-1; D uncertain. V was clipped by 8 bases and J by 4 bases, with 8 bases between them. Germline assignment: CDR1 MNHEY and CDR2 SVGAGI. The CDR3 extends over 11 amino acids. In DNA form, the CDR3 reads TGTGCCAGCGGAGGGCTCACTGAAGCTTTCTTT. This codes for CASGGLTEAFF.

The chain has TRBV12-3 or TRBV12-4 and TRBJ1-6, with D unclear. V was cut by 6 bases and J by 3 bases, with 6 bases left in between. This CDR3 has 13 residues. CDR3 bases: TGTGCCAGCAGCCGGGTCTATAATTCACCCCTCCACTTT. Its protein product is CASSRVYNSPLHF.

This chain uses TRBV19 with TRBJ2-6; 12 nucleotides align to TRBD2. CDR3 size: 18 residues. The germline gives CDR1 LNHDA, CDR2 SQIVND (reference sequence). V dropped 4 bases and J dropped 0; count of bases not matched to a gene: 4. As DNA, the CDR3 is TGTGCCAGTAGTACGAGGACTAGCGGGAACTCTGGGGCCAACGTCCTGACTTTC. Its translation is CASSTRTSGNSGANVLTF.

This chain links TRBV7-3 with TRBJ2-2; 11 positions agree with TRBD2. V lost 5 bases and J lost 4; bases outside the gene matches: 3. Germline V gene lookup returns CDR1 SGHTA and CDR2 FQGTGA. The CDR3 extends over 15 amino acids. The CDR3 loop is CASSQTSGSTGELFF. CDR3 sequence (DNA): TGTGCCAGCAGCCAAACTAGCGGGAGCACCGGGGAGCTGTTTTTT.

The V gene is TRBV3-1 (or the pseudogene TRBV3-2), the J gene TRBJ2-3; no firm D call. V lost 5 bases and J lost 3, with 6 bases in between. Germline V CDR1 and CDR2: LGHDT, YNNKEL (reference sequence). CDR3 length: 12 amino acids. The CDR3 nucleotides read TGTGCCAGCAGCTCGCGGACAGATACGCAGTATTTT. Its protein is CASSSRTDTQYF.

The gene calls are TRBV27 and TRBJ2-3, with D possibly TRBD1 on 6 matching bases. The V end was cut by 3 bases, the J end by 6 bases, with 13 bases between. The germline V gene has CDR1 MNHEY and CDR2 SMNVEV (reference sequence). This CDR3 region has 14 residues. The CDR3 is CASSLDRNGDTQYF. CDR3 coding DNA: TGTGCCAGCAGTTTGGACAGAAACGGGGATACGCAGTATTTT.

The sample holds one count of this clone. The gene calls are TRBV9 and TRBJ1-3; no clear D. This CDR3 spans 17 amino acids. The germline CDR1 and CDR2 sequences are SGDLS and YYNGEE. The V end was cut by 4 bases, the J end by 1 base, with 18 bases between. For the CDR3, the DNA is TGTGCCAGCAGCCCGTCGTCCGGGAGGATGTCTGGAAACACCATATATTTT. Encoded protein: CASSPSSGRMSGNTIYF.

The V call is TRBV5-1, the J call TRBJ1-1; D ambiguous. The CDR3 is 14 residues long. V was cut by 0 bases and J by 4 bases, with 10 bases left in between. CDR1 is SGHRS, CDR2 YFSETQ, per germline. The CDR3 nucleotides read TGCGCCAGCAGCTTGGAGTTAGGGAGCACTGAAGCTTTCTTT. It codes for CASSLELGSTEAFF. The complete variable domain, with remaining parts taken from reference TRBV5-1 and TRBJ1-1, reads KAGVTQTPRYLIKTRGQQVTLSCSPISGHRSVSWYQQTPGQGLQFLFEYFSETQRNKGNFPGRFSGRQFSNSRSEMNVSTLELGDSALYLCASSLELGSTEAFFGQGTRLTVV.

The V gene is TRBV24-1, the J gene TRBJ2-6; 7 nucleotides agree with TRBD2. V lost 5 bases, J lost 4 bases, and 13 bases stayed unmatched. The V gene's germline CDR1 is KGHDR and CDR2 SFDVKD. This CDR3 spans 18 amino acids. The CDR3 sequence: CATSAAGVGARGANVLTF. The CDR3 coding sequence is TGTGCCACCAGTGCTGCGGGAGTTGGTGCGAGAGGGGCCAACGTCCTGACTTTC.

This chain connects TRBV4-2 to TRBJ2-1; 10 bases agree with TRBD2. In germline, CDR1 is LGHNA, CDR2 YNFKEQ. This CDR3 region has 17 residues. V lost 0 bases, J lost 9 bases, and 11 bases stayed unmatched. The CDR3 region has the DNA TGTGCCAGCAGCCAAGATCCAGCGGGAGGGCCTAGCAGTGAGCAGTTCTTC. As protein: CASSQDPAGGPSSEQFF.

The rearrangement joins TRBV5-4 to TRBJ1-1; no definite D call. Germline assignment: CDR1 SGHNT and CDR2 YYREEE (reference sequence). The length of the CDR3 is 14 residues. Deletions cut 5 bases from V and 3 bases from J, with 14 bases between. The CDR3 DNA is TGTGCCAGCAGAAGACTAGCCCCGGACACTGAAGCTTTCTTT. Amino acid sequence: CASRRLAPDTEAFF.

The chain is built from TRBV27 and TRBJ2-1; 10 bases are a match to TRBD2. V dropped 6 bases and J dropped 7; count of bases not matched to a gene: 3. CDR3 length: 13 amino acids. CDR1 and CDR2 from the germline V gene are MNHEY and SMNVEV (reference sequence). In DNA, the CDR3 is TGTGCCAGCAGGGGACTAGCGAGTAATGAGCAGTTCTTC. Residues: CASRGLASNEQFF.

The chain joins TRBV28 to TRBJ2-1; D possibly corresponds to TRBD1 (5 bases). Germline assignment: CDR1 MDHEN and CDR2 SYDVKM. Trimming removed 4 bases from V and 7 bases from J, with 11 bases in between. The CDR3 consists of 13 residues. CDR3 sequence: CASSWSGPNEQFF. CDR3 nucleotides: TGTGCCAGCAGTTGGTCAGGGCCGAATGAGCAGTTCTTC.

The chain links TRBV7-9 to TRBJ1-4; 7 bases line up with TRBD1. The ends lost 4 bases at V and 5 bases at J; junction bases unmatched: 7. The length of the CDR3 is 15 residues. Germline V gene sequence: CDR1 SEHNR, CDR2 FQNEAQ (reference sequence). The chain's CDR3 is CASSSQGRKNEKLFF. The CDR3 DNA follows: TGTGCCAGCAGCTCACAGGGGAGAAAGAATGAAAAACTGTTTTTT.

This clone was recorded once. The chain recombines TRBV30 with TRBJ1-2, with 10 bases that match TRBD1. From germline, CDR1 is GTSNPN and CDR2 SVGIG (reference sequence). V lost 3 bases, J lost 8 bases, and 6 bases stayed unmatched. The CDR3 totals 13 residues. The CDR3 sequence: CAWRGDRGGGYTF. The CDR3 DNA is TGTGCCTGGAGGGGGGACAGGGGAGGCGGCTACACCTTC.

This chain links TRBV19 with TRBJ2-1; 12 nucleotides align to TRBD2. J gave up 7 bases and V 3 bases, and 4 bases lay outside the gene matches. CDR3 length: 15 residues. Germline loops: CDR1 LNHDA, CDR2 SQIVND (reference sequence). CDR3 residues: CASSMTSGRGNEQFF. The CDR3, as DNA: TGTGCCAGTAGTATGACTAGCGGGAGAGGGAATGAGCAGTTCTTC.